The 8 T cell receptor beta chains below come from one sample, sequenced in a study of blood T cell repertoires in COVID-19. The method was immunoSEQ multiplex PCR; TCRdb's version includes in-frame clones alone and lacks a portion of them. The sample includes hundreds of thousands of clones, around 89% seen only once; the top ten take around 1.1%. The sequenced sample was PBMCs or T cells enriched from blood (not recorded which). Receptors originate from a man aged 25-45 years who had recovered from COVID-19.

The chain couples TRBV14 to TRBJ1-1; unclear D gene. V was pared by 0 bases and J by 3 bases, with 8 bases between. Germline V CDR1 and CDR2: SGHDN, FVKESK. The CDR3 spans 14 residues. The CDR3 is CASSQDQRYTEAFF. As DNA, the CDR3 is TGTGCCAGCAGCCAAGATCAGCGTTACACTGAAGCTTTCTTT.

The chain carries TRBV5-5 and TRBJ2-7; 9 bases agree with TRBD1. This CDR3 region has 14 residues. J was trimmed by 2 bases and V by 5 bases; bases with no gene match: 5. Per the germline V gene, CDR1 is SGHKS and CDR2 is YYEKEE (reference sequence). CDR3 bases: TGTGCCAGCAGGGCGGGACAGGGCACCTACGAGCAGTACTTC. It specifies CASRAGQGTYEQYF.

V and J are TRBV5-6 and TRBJ2-3, with D maybe TRBD2 (5 bases). The germline gives CDR1 SGHDT, CDR2 YYEEEE. V was clipped by 3 bases and J by 4 bases, with 12 bases between them. CDR3 size: 14 residues. CDR3 protein: CASSSGGFPDTQYF. In DNA, the CDR3 is TGTGCCAGCAGCTCCGGCGGGTTCCCAGATACGCAGTATTTT.

This chain uses TRBV28 with TRBJ2-2; possibly TRBD1 for D (6 bases). CDR1 and CDR2 (germline): MDHEN, SYDVKM. The germline V and J ends were trimmed by 7 bases and 4 bases, with 10 bases remaining between them. CDR3 size: 13 residues. Written as DNA, the CDR3 is TGTGCCAGCACGGACAGACCCACCGGGGAGCTGTTTTTT. Translation gives CASTDRPTGELFF.

The chain recombines TRBV5-1 with TRBJ2-7; 10 nucleotides line up with TRBD2. V was clipped by 4 bases and J by 3 bases; unmatched bases: 7. CDR1 is SGHRS, CDR2 YFSETQ, per germline. This CDR3 has 15 residues. This CDR3 reads CASSNQIAGGYEQYF. The CDR3 coding sequence is TGCGCCAGCAGCAACCAGATAGCGGGAGGCTACGAGCAGTACTTC.

This chain joins TRBV9 and TRBJ2-5, with 10 positions matching TRBD2. This CDR3 is 17 amino acids long. J lost 5 bases, V lost 0 bases, and 10 bases had no gene match. Per the germline V gene, CDR1 is SGDLS and CDR2 is YYNGEE. CDR3 amino acids: CASSVGDLAGAGETQYF. CDR3 nucleotides: TGTGCCAGCAGCGTAGGGGACCTAGCGGGAGCGGGTGAGACCCAGTACTTC.

The chain carries TRBV3-1 (or the pseudogene TRBV3-2) and TRBJ1-3; D gene ambiguous. This CDR3 is 13 amino acids long. The V gene lost 6 bases and the J gene lost 0 bases, with 6 bases spanning the gap. Germline CDR1 and CDR2: LGHDT and YNNKEL (reference sequence). The CDR3 nucleotides are TGTGCCAGCAGGAGTAACTCTGGAAACACCATATATTTT. It encodes CASRSNSGNTIYF.

The chain employs TRBV4-1 and TRBJ2-1; 9 positions agree with TRBD2. The germline gives CDR1 MGHRA, CDR2 YSYEKL. The CDR3 runs to 14 residues. Trimming took 2 bases from V and 8 from J; bases not matched to a gene: 4. As DNA, the CDR3 is TGCGCCAGCAGCCAAATCCGACTAGCGGATGAGCAGTTCTTC. Encoded protein: CASSQIRLADEQFF.